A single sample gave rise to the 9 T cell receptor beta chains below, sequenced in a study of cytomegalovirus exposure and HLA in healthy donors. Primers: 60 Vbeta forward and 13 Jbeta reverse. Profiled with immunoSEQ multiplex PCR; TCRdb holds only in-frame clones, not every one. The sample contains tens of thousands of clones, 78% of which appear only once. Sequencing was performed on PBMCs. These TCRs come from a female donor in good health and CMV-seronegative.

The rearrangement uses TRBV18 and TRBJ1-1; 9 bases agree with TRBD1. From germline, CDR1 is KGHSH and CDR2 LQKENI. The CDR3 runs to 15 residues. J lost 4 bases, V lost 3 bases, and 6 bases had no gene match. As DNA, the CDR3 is TGTGCCAGCTCACCGAGTACAGGGGGCGGCACTGAAGCTTTCTTT. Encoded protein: CASSPSTGGGTEAFF.

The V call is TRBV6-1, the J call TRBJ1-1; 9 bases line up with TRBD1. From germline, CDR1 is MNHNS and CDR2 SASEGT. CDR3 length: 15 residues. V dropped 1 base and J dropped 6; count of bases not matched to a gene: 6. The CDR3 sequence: CASSEVGTGWAEAFF. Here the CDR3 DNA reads TGTGCCAGCAGTGAAGTCGGGACAGGGTGGGCTGAAGCTTTCTTT.

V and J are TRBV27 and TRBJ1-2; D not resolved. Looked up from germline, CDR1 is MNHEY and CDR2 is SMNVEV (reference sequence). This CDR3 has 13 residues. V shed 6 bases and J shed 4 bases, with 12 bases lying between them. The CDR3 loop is CASSPSRFYGYTF. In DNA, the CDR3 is TGTGCCAGCAGCCCCAGCAGGTTCTATGGCTACACCTTC.

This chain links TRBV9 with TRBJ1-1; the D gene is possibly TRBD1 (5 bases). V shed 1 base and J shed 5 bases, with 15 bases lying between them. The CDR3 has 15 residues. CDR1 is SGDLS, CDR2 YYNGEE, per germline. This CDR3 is CASSVNKGAGTEAFF. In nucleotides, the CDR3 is TGTGCCAGCAGCGTAAATAAAGGGGCTGGAACTGAAGCTTTCTTT.

The CDR3 sequence is CASSPDEGASSYNEQFF. The CDR3 DNA reads as TGTGCCAGCTCACCGGACGAGGGGGCGAGCTCCTACAATGAGCAGTTCTTC. The chain has TRBV18 and TRBJ2-1, with 7 positions matching TRBD1. The junction had 8 bases not matched to a gene; V was cut back by 3 bases and J by 0 bases. The CDR3 spans 17 residues. Germline V lookup: CDR1 KGHSH, CDR2 LQKENI.

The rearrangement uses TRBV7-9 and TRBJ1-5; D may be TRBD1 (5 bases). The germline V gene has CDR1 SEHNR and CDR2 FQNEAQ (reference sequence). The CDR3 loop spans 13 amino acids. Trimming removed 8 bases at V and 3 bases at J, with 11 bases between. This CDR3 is CASQRQTNQPQHF. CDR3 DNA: TGTGCCAGCCAGAGACAGACCAATCAGCCCCAGCATTTT.

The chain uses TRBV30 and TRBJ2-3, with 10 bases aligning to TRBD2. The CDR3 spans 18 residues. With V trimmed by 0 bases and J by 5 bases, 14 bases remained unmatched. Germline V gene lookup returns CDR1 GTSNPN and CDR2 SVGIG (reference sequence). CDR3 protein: CAWSVPGLADQGKDTQYF. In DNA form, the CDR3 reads TGTGCCTGGAGTGTACCCGGACTAGCGGATCAGGGGAAAGATACGCAGTATTTT.

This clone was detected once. CDR3 in amino acids: CASSTRQEHYEQYF. For the CDR3, the DNA is TGTGCCAGCAGCACCAGACAGGAGCACTACGAGCAGTACTTC. This chain uses TRBV14 with TRBJ2-7; D is perhaps TRBD1 (6 bases). CDR1 is SGHDN, CDR2 FVKESK, per germline. The CDR3 length is 14 residues. V was shortened by 5 bases and J by 3 bases, with 14 bases between the two germline ends. The full variable domain, completed using reference TRBV14 and TRBJ2-7, is EAGVTQFPSHSVIEKGQTVTLRCDPISGHDNLYWYRRVMGKEIKFLLHFVKESKQDESGMPNNRFLAERTGGTYSTLKVQPAELEDSGVYFCASSTRQEHYEQYFGPGTRLTVT.

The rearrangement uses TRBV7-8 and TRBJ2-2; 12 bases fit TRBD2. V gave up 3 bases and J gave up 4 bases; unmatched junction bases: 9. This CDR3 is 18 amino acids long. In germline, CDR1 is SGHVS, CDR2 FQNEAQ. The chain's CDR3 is CASSFRRTSGATTGELFF. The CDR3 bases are TGTGCCAGCAGCTTTAGAAGGACTAGCGGGGCGACCACCGGGGAGCTGTTTTTT. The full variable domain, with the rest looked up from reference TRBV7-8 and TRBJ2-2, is GAGVSQSPRYKVAKRGQDVALRCDPISGHVSLFWYQQALGQGPEFLTYFQNEAQLDKSGLPSDRFFAERPEGSVSTLKIQRTQQEDSAVYLCASSFRRTSGATTGELFFGEGSRLTVL.